This TCR beta chain was identified in a study of shared clonotypes between healthy human individuals. Study-level information: Researchers assigned three CD4 naive, three CD4 memory, two CD8 naive and one CD8 memory plate to each donor.

Each donor was a Caucasian adult residing in Nashville, Tennessee. With regard to this clone: The antigen is not known.

Regarding the study as a whole: With a handful of donors compared, 4.5% to 6.5% of naive CD4 clonotypes were shared.

The table came from immunoSEQ multiplex PCR; TCRdb's copy has only in-frame clones and leaves some out. The repertoire holds about 690,000 clones, roughly 91% seen once, with more than 30% in the top ten. The CDR3 covers 15 residues. The V end lost 6 bases, the J end lost 0 bases, and 15 bases lay between the germline ends. CDR1 and CDR2 from the germline V gene are MNHEY and SMNVEV (reference sequence). This sequence was found in a man in his late teens or twenties in good health. Some clones in this sample may be carry-over from other donors' samples. The chain recombines TRBV27 with TRBJ2-7; the D gene is possibly TRBD2 (5 bases). The source material was memory CD8+ T cells from PBMCs. Subset described: CD45RO+ cells pooled with CCR7-negative TemRA cells. The CDR3 nucleotides read TGTGCCAGCAGCACCGGGATCCCGAGCTCCTACGAGCAGTACTTC. Amino acids: CASSTGIPSSYEQYF.